The 28 T cell receptor beta chains given below trace back to one sample, sequenced in a study of blood T cell repertoires in COVID-19. The method was immunoSEQ multiplex PCR; TCRdb's version includes in-frame clones alone and lacks a portion of them. The profile shows some 200,000 clones, 82% of them singletons. Sequenced input: peripheral blood. These receptors originate from a woman between 40 and 55 years old with acute or convalescent COVID-19.

CDR3 sequence (DNA): TGTGCCAGCAGTGAAGGTAGGACAGGTATCTACGAGCAGTACTTC. The encoded protein is CASSEGRTGIYEQYF. This chain uses TRBV2 with TRBJ2-7, with 7 bases matching TRBD1. The CDR3 has 15 amino acids. V was pared by 1 base and J by 3 bases, with 6 bases of the junction left unmatched. Germline CDR1 is SNHLY and CDR2 is FYNNEI.

The chain carries TRBV5-5 and TRBJ2-1; D perhaps matches TRBD1 (5 bases). Deletions cut 0 bases from V and 9 bases from J, with 7 bases between. CDR1 and CDR2 (germline): SGHKS, YYEKEE (reference sequence). The CDR3 extends over 12 amino acids. The chain's CDR3 is CASSLGGAEQFF. As DNA, the CDR3 is TGTGCCAGCAGCTTGGGTGGGGCTGAGCAGTTCTTC. The whole variable domain, remainder taken from reference TRBV5-5 and TRBJ2-1, is DAGVTQSPTHLIKTRGQQVTLRCSPISGHKSVSWYQQVLGQGPQFIFQYYEKEERGRGNFPDRFSARQFPNYSSELNVNALLLGDSALYLCASSLGGAEQFFGPGTRLTVL.

The rearrangement joins TRBV7-2 to TRBJ2-3; D is unclear. Trimming pared 7 bases from V and 2 bases from J, leaving 10 bases between. The CDR3 is made up of 13 amino acids. Germline CDR1 SGHTA, CDR2 FQGNSA. CDR3: CASTIPHTDTQYF. Here the CDR3 DNA reads TGTGCCAGCACCATCCCCCACACAGATACGCAGTATTTT.

The chain joins TRBV7-9 to TRBJ1-1; the D gene is possibly TRBD1 (5 bases). The CDR3 spans 13 residues. Per germline, CDR1 SEHNR and CDR2 FQNEAQ (reference sequence). Trimming removed 5 bases from V and 3 bases from J, with 10 bases in between. The CDR3 DNA is TGTGCCAGCAGCCCAGACAGTTACACTGAAGCTTTCTTT. Its protein is CASSPDSYTEAFF. The full variable domain, in which reference TRBV7-9 and TRBJ1-1 provide the parts outside the CDR3, is DTGVSQNPRHKITKRGQNVTFRCDPISEHNRLYWYRQTLGQGPEFLTYFQNEAQLEKSRLLSDRFSAERPKGSFSTLEIQRTEQGDSAMYLCASSPDSYTEAFFGQGTRLTVV.

In this sample, this clone turned up once. The genes are TRBV9 and TRBJ2-3; 7 bases line up with TRBD2. The CDR3 sequence is 16 residues long. V lost 0 bases, J lost 0 bases, and 4 bases stayed unmatched. Germline V gene lookup returns CDR1 SGDLS and CDR2 YYNGEE. In nucleotides, the CDR3 is TGTGCCAGCAGCGTAGGCCTAGCGGAGAGCACAGATACGCAGTATTTT. Translated, it gives CASSVGLAESTDTQYF.

The chain carries TRBV3-1 (or the pseudogene TRBV3-2) and TRBJ2-1, with D possibly being TRBD2 (6 bases). Germline V gene lookup returns CDR1 LGHDT and CDR2 YNNKEL (reference sequence). This CDR3 has 13 residues. Trimming removed 3 bases at V and 4 bases at J, with 7 bases between. CDR3 nucleotide sequence: TGTGCCAGCAGCCATGGGGGGTACAATGAGCAGTTCTTC. Its translation is CASSHGGYNEQFF.

Only a few counts were recorded for this clone. V is TRBV7-8 and J is TRBJ2-3; 9 bases agree with TRBD2. CDR3 length: 16 residues. Germline V lookup: CDR1 SGHVS, CDR2 FQNEAQ. V lost 0 bases to trimming and J lost 1 base; unmatched junction nucleotides: 2. The CDR3 nucleotides are TGTGCCAGCAGCTTAGCTACTAGCGGGCGCACAGATACGCAGTATTTT. The encoded protein is CASSLATSGRTDTQYF.

V usage is TRBV4-1 and J usage is TRBJ1-1, with D perhaps TRBD1 (6 bases). V shed 4 bases and J shed 1 base, with 10 bases lying between them. From germline, CDR1 is MGHRA and CDR2 YSYEKL. The CDR3 is made up of 14 amino acids. The CDR3 is CASSRDTPNTEAFF. The CDR3 DNA is TGCGCCAGCAGCCGGGACACCCCGAACACTGAAGCTTTCTTT.

The V and J genes are TRBV4-3 and TRBJ1-1, with unresolved D. The CDR3 consists of 16 residues. CDR1 is LGHNA and CDR2 is YSLEER in the germline V gene. V was pared by 0 bases and J by 1 base, with 12 bases between. The CDR3 DNA sequence: TGCGCCAGCAGCCAAGATTCGAGCTTCCCGAACACTGAAGCTTTCTTT. Its protein product is CASSQDSSFPNTEAFF.

The chain links TRBV5-5 to TRBJ1-3, with D perhaps matching TRBD1 (6 bases). CDR1 SGHKS and CDR2 YYEKEE come from the germline V gene (reference sequence). This CDR3 is 17 amino acids long. The V end lost 0 bases, the J end lost 3 bases, and 16 bases lay between the germline ends. The DNA of the CDR3 is TGTGCCAGCAGCTTGGGCGTGACAGGCGTAGGTGGAAACACCATATATTTT. The encoded protein is CASSLGVTGVGGNTIYF. Full variable domain (missing parts from reference TRBV5-5 and TRBJ1-3): DAGVTQSPTHLIKTRGQQVTLRCSPISGHKSVSWYQQVLGQGPQFIFQYYEKEERGRGNFPDRFSARQFPNYSSELNVNALLLGDSALYLCASSLGVTGVGGNTIYFGEGSWLTVV.

This clone was seen only once. The V call is TRBV2, the J call TRBJ2-7; no clear D gene. The CDR3 is made up of 12 amino acids. Germline CDR1 SNHLY, CDR2 FYNNEI. Trimming stripped 0 bases from V and 7 bases from J, with 7 bases between. The DNA for the CDR3 is TGTGCCAGCAGTGAAGCATCTACGGAGCAGTACTTC. Translating gives CASSEASTEQYF.

The J gene is TRBJ2-7, the V gene TRBV4-1, with 10 bases fitting TRBD1. V shed 4 bases, J shed 7 bases, and the junction held 10 bases outside the gene matches. Germline V CDR1 and CDR2: MGHRA, YSYEKL. The CDR3 covers 15 residues. DNA for the CDR3: TGCGCCAGCAGCCCGGGACAGGGGCCGAAAGGGGAGCAGTACTTC. The encoded protein is CASSPGQGPKGEQYF.

The V and J genes are TRBV19 and TRBJ1-1; D uncertain. V was pared by 3 bases and J by 3 bases, with 26 bases between. The CDR3 spans 19 residues. Germline lookup yields CDR1 LNHDA and CDR2 SQIVND (reference sequence). CDR3 coding DNA: TGTGCCAGTAGTATGCGGGCCCTCGATCCGGACGGTGTATACACTGAAGCTTTCTTT. This sequence encodes CASSMRALDPDGVYTEAFF.

This clone showed up many times. The chain is built from TRBV2 and TRBJ1-5; D may be TRBD1 (5 bases). The CDR3 runs to 14 residues. Trimming took off 4 bases at V and 2 bases at J, with 9 bases between the two ends. CDR1 and CDR2 (germline): SNHLY, FYNNEI. CDR3 loop: CASSVGPGNQPQHF. CDR3 coding DNA: TGTGCCAGCAGTGTGGGGCCTGGCAATCAGCCCCAGCATTTT.

This sequence joins TRBV6-4 and TRBJ2-7; unclear D gene. Trimming removed 4 bases at V and 2 bases at J, with 9 bases between. Germline assignment: CDR1 MRHNA and CDR2 SNTAGT. The CDR3 sequence is 13 residues long. CDR3 loop: CASSVGDPYEQYF. CDR3 bases: TGTGCCAGCAGTGTTGGAGACCCCTACGAGCAGTACTTC.

The gene calls are TRBV7-9 and TRBJ2-3; TRBD2 agrees at 8 bases. V shed 3 bases and J 1 base; nucleotides not matched to a gene: 3. Germline CDR1 SEHNR, CDR2 FQNEAQ (reference sequence). CDR3 length: 15 amino acids. The CDR3 DNA sequence: TGTGCCAGCAGCTTTCCGACTAGCGGCACAGATACGCAGTATTTT. Translation: CASSFPTSGTDTQYF.

The genes are TRBV4-3 and TRBJ2-3; D may be TRBD2 (6 bases). CDR1 is LGHNA and CDR2 is YSLEER in the germline V gene. The CDR3 is made up of 15 amino acids. Trimming cost V 4 bases and J 0 bases, with 11 bases left between them. CDR3 sequence reads: CASSRGLTSTDTQYF. CDR3 coding DNA: TGCGCCAGCAGCCGCGGACTAACTAGCACAGATACGCAGTATTTT.

This clone was seen a handful of times. The chain is built from TRBV9 and TRBJ2-7; perhaps TRBD1 as D (6 bases). The CDR3 extends over 14 amino acids. Trimming cost V 4 bases and J 3 bases, with 14 bases left between them. CDR1 and CDR2 (germline): SGDLS, YYNGEE. The CDR3, as DNA: TGTGCCAGCAGCTGGGGCCACAGGGACTACGAGCAGTACTTC. This encodes CASSWGHRDYEQYF.

This chain connects TRBV7-2 to TRBJ1-1; tentative D call: TRBD1 (5 bases). Germline V CDR1 and CDR2: SGHTA, FQGNSA. V dropped 2 bases and J dropped 0 bases, with 7 bases sitting between them. This CDR3 is 14 amino acids long. The CDR3 DNA sequence: TGTGCCAGCAGCTTACGGGGGGTGAACACTGAAGCTTTCTTT. Residues: CASSLRGVNTEAFF.

The rearrangement links TRBV2 to TRBJ1-4; unclear D gene. There are 14 residues in the CDR3. V gave up 3 bases and J gave up 4 bases, with 9 bases separating them. Germline V gene data show CDR1 as SNHLY and CDR2 as FYNNEI. This chain's CDR3 is CASSDGQFNEKLFF. The CDR3 DNA follows: TGTGCCAGCAGTGATGGGCAATTTAATGAAAAACTGTTTTTT.

V gene TRBV19 combines with J gene TRBJ2-3, with 12 nucleotides matching TRBD2. This CDR3 spans 16 amino acids. Trimming took 2 bases from V and 4 from J; bases not matched to a gene: 4. From germline, CDR1 is LNHDA and CDR2 SQIVND (reference sequence). The CDR3 region has the DNA TGTGCCAGTAGTATAAGTCTAGCGGGAGGGTCAGATACGCAGTATTTT. It codes for CASSISLAGGSDTQYF.

This clone was counted once. The chain combines TRBV5-8 with TRBJ1-4, with a weak D call TRBD1 (6 bases). V lost 1 base and J lost 3, with 13 bases in between. Germline loops: CDR1 SGHTS, CDR2 YDEGEE. This CDR3 is built from 16 residues. The chain's CDR3 is CASSLYGGLANEKLFF. CDR3 nucleotides: TGTGCCAGCAGCTTGTATGGGGGCTTGGCTAATGAAAAACTGTTTTTT.

This chain joins TRBV2 and TRBJ2-7; 8 nucleotides line up with TRBD2. The CDR3 contains 14 residues. From germline, CDR1 is SNHLY and CDR2 FYNNEI. The J segment lost 3 bases and the V segment lost 5 bases, leaving 6 bases of the junction unmatched. For the CDR3, the DNA is TGTGCCAGCAGTCGGCGGGGGGAAAACTACGAGCAGTACTTC. Residues: CASSRRGENYEQYF. Full variable domain (outside the CDR3, taken from reference TRBV2 and TRBJ2-7): EPEVTQTPSHQVTQMGQEVILRCVPISNHLYFYWYRQILGQKVEFLVSFYNNEISEKSEIFDDQFSVERPDGSNFTLKIRSTKLEDSAMYFCASSRRGENYEQYFGPGTRLTVT.

Only one count was recorded for this clone. The chain has TRBV25-1 and TRBJ1-1, with D perhaps TRBD1 (6 bases). V lost 1 base and J lost 6, with 15 bases in between. The CDR3 covers 15 residues. CDR1 and CDR2 (germline): MGHDK, SYGVNS. The CDR3 loop is CASSESSRDTAEAFF. For the CDR3, the DNA is TGTGCCAGCAGTGAATCATCGAGGGACACCGCTGAAGCTTTCTTT.

The chain links TRBV2 to TRBJ2-7, with 9 bases fitting TRBD2. V was pared by 3 bases and J by 2 bases, with 5 bases of the junction left unmatched. Germline CDR1 SNHLY, CDR2 FYNNEI. This CDR3 is built from 15 residues. The CDR3, as DNA: TGTGCCAGCAGTGACGTGGCTAGCGGGACCTACGAGCAGTACTTC. This gives the protein CASSDVASGTYEQYF.

This clone was recorded only once. The V gene is TRBV2, the J gene TRBJ1-6, with D hard to call. CDR1 and CDR2 (germline): SNHLY, FYNNEI. The V end lost 7 bases, the J end lost 0 bases, and 16 bases lay between the germline ends. The length of the CDR3 is 17 residues. CDR3 protein: CASMKRAESSYNSPLHF. The CDR3, as DNA: TGTGCCAGCATGAAGAGGGCAGAGAGCTCCTATAATTCACCCCTCCACTTT.

J is TRBJ1-5 and V is TRBV5-5, with 8 bases fitting TRBD1. Germline CDR1 is SGHKS and CDR2 is YYEKEE (reference sequence). V lost 4 bases and J lost 2; bases outside the gene matches: 5. The CDR3 has 15 amino acids. CDR3 in amino acids: CASSPTGAGNQPQHF. Written as DNA, the CDR3 is TGTGCCAGCAGCCCGACAGGGGCCGGCAATCAGCCCCAGCATTTT.

V gene TRBV7-2 combines with J gene TRBJ2-7, with 12 bases identical to TRBD1. Germline lookup yields CDR1 SGHTA and CDR2 FQGNSA. CDR3 length: 19 residues. J gave up 0 bases and V 3 bases, and 12 bases lay outside the gene matches. CDR3: CASSFGTGGSAGTSYEQYF. The DNA for the CDR3 is TGTGCCAGCAGCTTTGGGACAGGGGGCTCAGCGGGGACCTCCTACGAGCAGTACTTC.